The clone carrying this T cell receptor beta chain occurred a few times. Germline CDR1 is KGHSH and CDR2 is LQKENI. V lost 5 bases and J lost 4; bases outside the gene matches: 10. The CDR3 has 16 amino acids. These data belong to a study of blood T cell repertoires in COVID-19. Study-wide background: Researchers got acute and convalescent COVID-19 samples from the United States, Italy and Spain. T cells, B-cell-depleted T cells, or PBMCs provided the cDNA or gDNA that served as material.

The authors' processing: Reference gene primer amplification in the assay estimated nucleated cell counts. TCRdb keeps only in-frame clones here, not all; method: immunoSEQ multiplex PCR. The V and J calls and clone size are taken from that table; D and trimming were inferred from the DNA. Among roughly 300,000 clones listed, about four fifths were seen once. The V and J genes are TRBV18 and TRBJ2-2; 7 nucleotides align to TRBD2. Sequenced material: peripheral blood. The sequence derives from a woman aged 45-65 years with acute or convalescent COVID-19. For the CDR3, the DNA is TGTGCCAGCTCAGAAGTGGGAGGGGCCCTCACCGGGGAGCTGTTTTTT. This codes for CASSEVGGALTGELFF.